The source of this TCR beta chain is a study of blood T cell repertoires in COVID-19. Overall study: Nucleic acid was either cDNA or gDNA, and it came from T cells, B-cell-depleted T cells, or PBMCs.

CDR3 length equals 16 residues. The V gene's germline CDR1 is SGHKS and CDR2 YYEKEE (reference sequence). V trimming: 0 bases; J trimming: 3 bases; junction bases outside the gene matches: 9. TCRdb's copy holds only in-frame clones and misses some; the assay was immunoSEQ multiplex PCR. The sample includes a few hundred thousand clones, approximately 90% seen only once; the top ten take 3.5% to 4%. This clone has a handful of counts. Specimen: peripheral blood. This receptor was taken from a man younger than 35 with active or convalescent COVID-19. The V call is TRBV5-5, the J call TRBJ2-7; 7 bases fit TRBD1. The CDR3 region has the DNA TGTGCCAGCAGCTTGGGGGCGACAGGGATTTACTACGAGCAGTACTTC. Translation: CASSLGATGIYYEQYF.